Sequencing of this T cell receptor (beta chain) was carried out in a study of T cell responses to AZD1222 COVID-19 vaccine. Findings of the study overall: Unmutated variant regions are reportedly the target of nearly half of TCRs that are spike-specific. A mostly white British donor set with more females was recruited, and clonal diversity was possibly underestimated.

As to this clone: Its matching antigen is unknown.

Germline V gene lookup returns CDR1 LNHDA and CDR2 SQIVND (reference sequence). The CDR3 is 13 amino acids. V dropped 3 bases and J dropped 3 bases, with 9 bases sitting between them. Method: immunoSEQ multiplex PCR; TCRdb's copy keeps in-frame clones and lacks some. The sample comprises roughly 97,000 clones, 75% to 90% of which are singletons, and 6.5% to 8% rests with the top ten. The rearrangement links TRBV19 to TRBJ2-7; no firm D call. This receptor was taken from an adult in good health. Sequencing was performed on peripheral blood, taken on day 0 of AZD1222 vaccination. CDR3 DNA sequence: TGTGCCAGTAGTATCTTCCAAGGCTACGAGCAGTACTTC. It translates to CASSIFQGYEQYF.